These 18 T cell receptor beta chains came from one sample sequenced in a study of CD8 T cells in Susac syndrome. The authors reverse transcribed about 0.5 to 1 ug RNA with random hexamers. TCRdb recomputed calls from the immunoSEQ multiplex PCR reads with MiXCR, one row per CDR3 protein. The table lists 150,000 to 200,000 distinct CDR3 sequences, 85% to 95% of them singletons. Sequencing used CD4+ T cells from PBMCs. Source of these receptors: a human donor in good health.

The rearrangement joins TRBV18 to TRBJ1-5; 9 nucleotides align to TRBD1. In germline, CDR1 is KGHSH, CDR2 LQKENI. This CDR3 has 16 amino acids. The ends lost 3 bases at V and 4 bases at J; junction bases unmatched: 7. DNA of the CDR3: TGTGCCAGCTCACCGATAGTCGGGACAGGGAATCAGCCCCAGCATTTT. It translates to CASSPIVGTGNQPQHF.

The CDR3 DNA sequence: TGTGCCAGCAGTTACTCCGACAGGGATTCTGGCACTGAAGCTTTCTTT. Residues: CASSYSDRDSGTEAFF. The V call is TRBV6-5, the J call TRBJ1-1, with 7 bases lining up with TRBD1. This CDR3 comprises 16 residues. Germline values: CDR1 MNHEY, CDR2 SVGAGI. The ends lost 0 bases at V and 4 bases at J; junction bases unmatched: 8.

The V call is TRBV5-4, the J call TRBJ2-7, with 10 bases aligning to TRBD2. The CDR3 spans 14 residues. V lost 4 bases, J lost 3 bases, and 4 bases stayed unmatched. Germline CDR1 SGHNT, CDR2 YYREEE (reference sequence). The CDR3 is CASSLGTSVYEQYF. CDR3 in DNA: TGTGCCAGCAGCCTGGGGACTAGCGTCTACGAGCAGTACTTC.

The V gene is TRBV29-1, the J gene TRBJ2-3; D is possibly TRBD1 (8 bases). Trimming took off 4 bases at V and 6 bases at J, with 23 bases between the two ends. Germline V gene data show CDR1 as SQVTM and CDR2 as ANQGSEA. This CDR3 spans 16 amino acids. The CDR3 loop reads CSVAGDTGGAGDTQYF. CDR3 nucleotide sequence: TGCAGCGTTGCGGGGGACACAGGGGGGGCAGGTGATACGCAGTATTTT.

V is TRBV20-1 and J is TRBJ2-5, with 14 bases matching TRBD2. The junction had 7 bases not matched to a gene; V was cut back by 0 bases and J by 4 bases. CDR1 and CDR2 (germline): DFQATT, SNEGSKA (reference sequence). This CDR3 is 17 amino acids long. The CDR3 DNA is TGCAGTGCTAGAGATCCTACGGGACTAGCGGGGGTAGAGACCCAGTACTTC. Translated, it gives CSARDPTGLAGVETQYF.

The chain uses TRBV29-1 and TRBJ2-7; the D gene is possibly TRBD2 (7 bases). Trimming pared 6 bases from V and 2 bases from J, leaving 11 bases between. This CDR3 contains 12 residues. Germline V gives CDR1 SQVTM, CDR2 ANQGSEA. CDR3 sequence: CSVGGGAYEQYF. In DNA, the CDR3 is TGCAGCGTCGGAGGGGGGGCCTACGAGCAGTACTTC.

J is TRBJ2-5 and V is TRBV7-2, with a tentative D call TRBD1 (5 bases). The germline V and J ends were trimmed by 3 bases and 1 base, with 9 bases remaining between them. The CDR3 has 14 amino acids. The germline V gene encodes CDR1 SGHTA and CDR2 FQGNSA. Here the CDR3 DNA reads TGTGCCAGCAGCTTCGACAGAATCCAAGAGACCCAGTACTTC. Translating it yields CASSFDRIQETQYF.

This chain uses TRBV20-1 with TRBJ2-5; 9 bases align to TRBD2. The CDR3 runs to 14 residues. The V gene's germline CDR1 is DFQATT and CDR2 SNEGSKA (reference sequence). V lost 3 bases and J lost 2; bases outside the gene matches: 4. The CDR3 nucleotides are TGCAGTGCTAGTCTAGCGGGGCTACAAGAGACCCAGTACTTC. Translated, it gives CSASLAGLQETQYF.

The chain couples TRBV18 to TRBJ2-7; D ambiguous. CDR3 size: 13 residues. Germline CDR1 and CDR2: KGHSH and LQKENI. The germline V and J ends were trimmed by 2 bases and 2 bases, with 7 bases remaining between them. CDR3 amino acids: CASSPGDPYEQYF. The CDR3 bases are TGTGCCAGCTCACCAGGGGATCCCTACGAGCAGTACTTC.

J is TRBJ1-1 and V is TRBV2; D remains ambiguous. V lost 7 bases and J 5 bases, leaving 5 bases between the germline ends. Germline V gives CDR1 SNHLY, CDR2 FYNNEI. The CDR3 totals 10 residues. The CDR3 here is CASTRTEAFF. The CDR3 nucleotides read TGTGCCAGCACGAGGACTGAAGCTTTCTTT.

This chain connects TRBV6-5 to TRBJ1-5; the D is unclear. The germline V gene encodes CDR1 MNHEY and CDR2 SVGAGI. Trimming cost V 0 bases and J 4 bases, with 10 bases left between them. The CDR3 length is 15 residues. This CDR3 reads CASSYSGQANQPQHF. CDR3 in DNA: TGTGCCAGCAGTTACTCGGGTCAAGCTAATCAGCCCCAGCATTTT.

The genes are TRBV19 and TRBJ1-5; TRBD1 matches 7 bases. J lost 6 bases, V lost 4 bases, and 9 bases had no gene match. The CDR3 is 15 residues long. CDR1 and CDR2 (germline): LNHDA, SQIVND (reference sequence). CDR3 sequence: CASSTQTGVGQPQHF. The CDR3 DNA sequence: TGTGCCAGTAGTACACAAACAGGGGTCGGTCAGCCCCAGCATTTT.

This sequence joins TRBV6-1 and TRBJ2-7; D remains unclear. This CDR3 comprises 14 residues. The V gene's germline CDR1 is MNHNS and CDR2 SASEGT. Trimming stripped 7 bases from V and 0 bases from J, with 13 bases between. The CDR3 DNA reads TGTGCCAGCACCCTTCAGGCTAGCTCCTACGAGCAGTACTTC. Residues: CASTLQASSYEQYF.

CDR3 DNA sequence: TGTGCCAGCAGTTACTTAGGACACCCCACCGGGGAGCTGTTTTTT. Amino acids: CASSYLGHPTGELFF. J is TRBJ2-2 and V is TRBV6-6; D possibly corresponds to TRBD1 (5 bases). Trimming took 1 base from V and 4 from J, leaving 10 bases between them. CDR1 is MNHNY and CDR2 is SVGAGI in the germline V gene (reference sequence). This CDR3 is built from 15 residues.

The chain is built from TRBV30 and TRBJ2-1, with TRBD2 matching over 11 bases. CDR3 length: 14 residues. The ends lost 4 bases at V and 10 bases at J; junction bases unmatched: 9. Germline assignment: CDR1 GTSNPN and CDR2 SVGIG (reference sequence). CDR3 protein: CAWTLMGLAEEQFF. In DNA form, the CDR3 reads TGTGCCTGGACCCTAATGGGACTAGCGGAAGAGCAGTTCTTC.

The chain recombines TRBV3-1 with TRBJ1-5; no firm D call. The germline V and J ends were trimmed by 5 bases and 1 base, with 9 bases remaining between them. CDR1 and CDR2 from the germline V gene are LGHDT and YNNKEL (reference sequence). The CDR3 contains 14 residues. CDR3 in amino acids: CASSSAGSNQPQHF. DNA for the CDR3: TGTGCCAGCAGCTCCGCGGGGAGCAATCAGCCCCAGCATTTT.

The V call is TRBV20-1, the J call TRBJ2-2; TRBD2 agrees at 8 bases. This CDR3 has 14 amino acids. Looked up from germline, CDR1 is DFQATT and CDR2 is SNEGSKA (reference sequence). V trimming: 5 bases; J trimming: 7 bases; junction bases outside the gene matches: 9. As DNA, the CDR3 is TGCAGTGCTGCCATAAGCGGGGGAGACGGGGAGCTGTTTTTT. This translates into CSAAISGGDGELFF.

The chain recombines TRBV7-9 with TRBJ2-3, with D perhaps given as TRBD1 or TRBD2 (5 bases each). Germline lookup yields CDR1 SEHNR and CDR2 FQNEAQ (reference sequence). Trimming stripped 7 bases from V and 3 bases from J, with 17 bases between. The CDR3 consists of 15 residues. The CDR3 sequence: CASTSGTLRTDTQYF. DNA for the CDR3: TGTGCCAGCACCTCTGGGACCCTCAGGACAGATACGCAGTATTTT.